The 12 T cell receptor beta chains reported below all come from one sample, sequenced in a study of cytomegalovirus exposure and HLA in healthy donors. The PCR contained 60 Vbeta and 13 Jbeta primers. Libraries were prepared by immunoSEQ multiplex PCR; TCRdb keeps only in-frame clonotypes and omits some of them. Its clone listing holds more than 95,000 clones. The sample was PBMCs. These receptors were obtained from a man aged 25-45 years in good health and CMV-seronegative.

The CDR3 DNA is TGTGCCAGCTCACCTCCCGTCCACAGGGGGATATTTGGCTACAATGAGCAGTTCTTC. Its translation: CASSPPVHRGIFGYNEQFF. V gene TRBV18 combines with J gene TRBJ2-1, with TRBD1 matching over 8 bases. Germline CDR1 and CDR2: KGHSH and LQKENI. This CDR3 has 19 amino acids. Trimming took 3 bases from V and 3 from J; bases not matched to a gene: 16.

V and J are TRBV7-9 and TRBJ1-2; 8 nucleotides match TRBD1. Germline lookup yields CDR1 SEHNR and CDR2 FQNEAQ (reference sequence). The length of the CDR3 is 15 residues. J lost 0 bases, V lost 4 bases, and 4 bases had no gene match. The DNA of the CDR3 is TGTGCCAGCAGCTCACGGACAGGGACTAACTATGGCTACACCTTC. Its protein is CASSSRTGTNYGYTF.

The CDR3 reads CSVVPSGRAGEQYF. The CDR3, as DNA: TGCAGCGTTGTCCCCAGCGGGAGGGCCGGCGAGCAGTACTTC. The chain is built from TRBV29-1 and TRBJ2-7, with TRBD2 matching 10 bases. Germline V lookup: CDR1 SQVTM, CDR2 ANQGSEA. The CDR3 extends over 14 amino acids. V shed 4 bases and J 6 bases; nucleotides not matched to a gene: 9.

The chain carries TRBV4-1 and TRBJ2-7; 7 bases fit TRBD1. The CDR3 loop spans 14 amino acids. V gave up 2 bases and J gave up 7 bases; unmatched junction bases: 8. Germline V lookup: CDR1 MGHRA, CDR2 YSYEKL. Here the CDR3 reads CASSQTDRVGEQYF. CDR3 nucleotides: TGCGCCAGCAGCCAAACCGACAGGGTCGGGGAGCAGTACTTC.

The chain uses TRBV7-6 and TRBJ2-5; 13 bases fit TRBD2. V lost 4 bases and J lost 5; bases outside the gene matches: 4. The CDR3 is 15 residues long. The germline V gene encodes CDR1 SGHVS and CDR2 FNYEAQ. CDR3 protein: CASSSGLAGIETQYF. The CDR3 DNA follows: TGTGCCAGCAGCTCGGGACTAGCGGGAATTGAGACCCAGTACTTC.

The chain recombines TRBV18 with TRBJ2-7; no definite D call. Trimming removed 6 bases from V and 2 bases from J, with 14 bases in between. Per the germline V gene, CDR1 is KGHSH and CDR2 is LQKENI. The CDR3 contains 14 residues. The DNA of the CDR3 is TGTGCCAGCTCGCCTCCCGCAGGTACCTACGAGCAGTACTTC. It is translated as CASSPPAGTYEQYF. Full variable domain (missing parts from reference TRBV18 and TRBJ2-7): NAGVMQNPRHLVRRRGQEARLRCSPMKGHSHVYWYRQLPEEGLKFMVYLQKENIIDESGMPKERFSAEFPKEGPSILRIQQVVRGDSAAYFCASSPPAGTYEQYFGPGTRLTVT.

This chain connects TRBV20-1 to TRBJ2-5, with TRBD2 as a possible D gene (5 bases). The V gene lost 0 bases and the J gene lost 12 bases, with 8 bases spanning the gap. Germline V lookup: CDR1 DFQATT, CDR2 SNEGSKA (reference sequence). There are 10 residues in the CDR3. The CDR3 region is CSAREGVEYF. CDR3 in DNA: TGCAGTGCTAGAGAGGGAGTGGAGTACTTC.

The V gene is TRBV28, the J gene TRBJ2-7; 7 bases are a match to TRBD2. Trimming at V came to 1 base and at J to 2 bases, leaving 5 bases not matched to a gene. The CDR3 totals 15 residues. In germline, CDR1 is MDHEN, CDR2 SYDVKM. CDR3 residues: CASSLYASGAYEQYF. The CDR3 DNA reads as TGTGCCAGCAGTTTATATGCTAGCGGAGCCTACGAGCAGTACTTC.

This chain uses TRBV10-3 with TRBJ2-3; maybe TRBD1 (6 bases). Per germline, CDR1 ENHRY and CDR2 SYGVKD. Trimming removed 4 bases at V and 8 bases at J, with 7 bases between. The CDR3 loop spans 11 amino acids. In DNA form, the CDR3 reads TGTGCCATCAGTGCAGGGGTTACGCAGTATTTT. Its protein product is CAISAGVTQYF.

This chain uses TRBV5-4 with TRBJ2-1; D may be TRBD1 (5 bases). Trimming removed 3 bases from V and 3 bases from J, with 13 bases in between. The CDR3 is 15 residues long. Per germline, CDR1 SGHNT and CDR2 YYREEE (reference sequence). CDR3 sequence reads: CASSSRQSIYNEQFF. For the CDR3, the DNA is TGTGCCAGCAGCTCTCGACAGAGCATCTACAATGAGCAGTTCTTC.

This chain uses TRBV29-1 with TRBJ2-2; tentatively, D is TRBD2 (6 bases). There are 16 residues in the CDR3. Trimming left V 4 bases short and J 0 bases short, with 15 bases between. Germline V CDR1 and CDR2: SQVTM, ANQGSEA. CDR3 region: CSVGGRTLSNTGELFF. In nucleotides, the CDR3 is TGCAGCGTTGGTGGGAGGACGCTTTCGAACACCGGGGAGCTGTTTTTT.

The V gene is TRBV30, the J gene TRBJ1-1, with 7 positions matching TRBD1. V gave up 2 bases and J gave up 8 bases; unmatched junction bases: 5. CDR1 is GTSNPN and CDR2 is SVGIG in the germline V gene (reference sequence). The CDR3 sequence is 12 residues long. The CDR3 sequence is CAWSPTGDEAFF. The DNA of the CDR3 is TGTGCCTGGAGTCCTACAGGGGACGAAGCTTTCTTT.